Following are 19 T cell receptor beta chains from one sample sequenced in a study of blood T cell repertoires in COVID-19. Libraries were prepared by immunoSEQ multiplex PCR; TCRdb keeps only in-frame clonotypes and omits some of them. In the table there are about 120,000 clones, around 87% of which are singletons. Sequenced material: peripheral blood. The receptors originated from a woman aged 60-70 years with COVID-19, enrolled during active disease.

This clone is a singleton in its sample. V and J are TRBV5-1 and TRBJ1-2; 8 nucleotides align to TRBD1. Germline CDR1 SGHRS, CDR2 YFSETQ. The CDR3 runs to 14 residues. J was trimmed by 7 bases and V by 3 bases; bases with no gene match: 8. The CDR3 region is CASSSRQTGVGYTF. DNA of the CDR3: TGCGCCAGCAGCTCGAGGCAGACAGGGGTTGGCTACACCTTC.

The gene calls are TRBV6-4 and TRBJ1-2, with D possibly TRBD1 on 5 matching bases. The length of the CDR3 is 13 residues. Trimming removed 4 bases at V and 8 bases at J, with 14 bases between. CDR1 and CDR2 from the germline V gene are MRHNA and SNTAGT. The CDR3 coding sequence is TGTGCCAGCAGTGTTGAATCAGGGTACGGCTACACCTTC. This codes for CASSVESGYGYTF.

The rearrangement uses TRBV3-1 (or the pseudogene TRBV3-2) and TRBJ1-6; D not resolved. Trimming removed 4 bases from V and 7 bases from J, with 11 bases in between. The CDR3 extends over 14 amino acids. CDR1 is LGHDT, CDR2 YNNKEL, per germline (reference sequence). The CDR3 spells CASSRGPANSPLHF. The DNA of the CDR3 is TGTGCCAGCAGCCGAGGGCCGGCGAATTCACCCCTCCACTTT.

The chain is built from TRBV13 and TRBJ1-1; 7 nucleotides match TRBD1. The trim removed 4 bases at V and 7 bases at J, leaving 9 bases unmatched. This CDR3 is 14 amino acids long. The germline gives CDR1 PRHDT, CDR2 FYEKMQ (reference sequence). For the CDR3, the DNA is TGTGCCAGCAGCTCCACAGGGGACCATCTTGAAGCTTTCTTT. Translating it yields CASSSTGDHLEAFF.

The chain combines TRBV7-6 with TRBJ1-3; D is unclear. V was pared by 2 bases and J by 4 bases, with 6 bases between. This CDR3 has 13 residues. Germline V CDR1 and CDR2: SGHVS, FNYEAQ. The CDR3 protein is CASSLSGGNTIYF. CDR3 DNA sequence: TGTGCCAGCAGCTTATCCGGGGGAAACACCATATATTTT.

This clone was counted once. This chain connects TRBV9 to TRBJ2-1, with D possibly matching TRBD2 (5 bases). Trimming took 3 bases from V and 9 from J, leaving 16 bases between them. This CDR3 region has 14 residues. Germline loops: CDR1 SGDLS, CDR2 YYNGEE. CDR3 in amino acids: CASSAGSTVGEQFF. The DNA of the CDR3 is TGTGCCAGCAGCGCGGGATCGACCGTCGGTGAGCAGTTCTTC.

The rearrangement uses TRBV10-3 and TRBJ2-7; 7 positions agree with TRBD1. Unmatched junction bases numbered 3, after V lost 5 bases and J lost 2 bases. In germline, CDR1 is ENHRY, CDR2 SYGVKD. This CDR3 has 13 residues. DNA for the CDR3: TGTGCCATCAGTCCGGGACAGCCCTACGAGCAGTACTTC. It encodes CAISPGQPYEQYF.

The chain joins TRBV4-3 to TRBJ2-6; 8 bases map to TRBD1. Germline V gene lookup returns CDR1 LGHNA and CDR2 YSLEER. V lost 3 bases, J lost 3 bases, and 7 bases stayed unmatched. The CDR3 loop spans 17 amino acids. The CDR3, as DNA: TGCGCCAGCAGCCAGGCAGGGGGCGCTTTTGGGGCCAACGTCCTGACTTTC. As protein: CASSQAGGAFGANVLTF.

V and J are TRBV19 and TRBJ1-1; D remains unclear. The germline V and J ends were trimmed by 6 bases and 9 bases, with 17 bases remaining between them. CDR1 and CDR2 from the germline V gene are LNHDA and SQIVND (reference sequence). The CDR3 contains 13 residues. CDR3 region: CASSPLGGEKAFF. The CDR3 region has the DNA TGTGCCAGTAGCCCATTGGGAGGAGAAAAAGCTTTCTTT.

This chain uses TRBV10-3 with TRBJ1-1; D is ambiguous. From germline, CDR1 is ENHRY and CDR2 SYGVKD. The CDR3 spans 13 residues. V lost 4 bases and J lost 2, with 8 bases in between. This CDR3 is CAISVSRNTEAFF. The CDR3 DNA sequence: TGTGCCATCAGTGTATCCAGAAACACTGAAGCTTTCTTT.

A few counts support this clone. The chain combines TRBV7-9 with TRBJ1-1; D possibly corresponds to TRBD1 (5 bases). The germline CDR1 and CDR2 sequences are SEHNR and FQNEAQ (reference sequence). This CDR3 is 14 amino acids long. V lost 1 base to trimming and J lost 3 bases, with 9 bases between them. DNA for the CDR3: TGTGCCAGCAGCTTAGGGGGCGCGGACACTGAAGCTTTCTTT. Its protein product is CASSLGGADTEAFF.

The J gene is TRBJ2-2, the V gene TRBV7-2, with 10 bases lining up with TRBD1. The germline V gene has CDR1 SGHTA and CDR2 FQGNSA. The junction had 7 bases not matched to a gene; V was cut back by 6 bases and J by 6 bases. There are 15 residues in the CDR3. The CDR3 sequence: CASRETGGASGELFF. The CDR3 coding sequence is TGTGCCAGCAGGGAGACAGGGGGCGCGTCCGGGGAGCTGTTTTTT.

The rearrangement joins TRBV6-5 to TRBJ2-2; perhaps TRBD1 as D (7 bases). Germline CDR1 is MNHEY and CDR2 is SVGAGI. The CDR3 contains 15 residues. The germline V and J ends were trimmed by 6 bases and 4 bases, with 15 bases remaining between them. The CDR3 sequence is CASRGQGGGTGELFF. As DNA, the CDR3 is TGTGCCAGCAGGGGGCAGGGGGGTGGCACCGGGGAGCTGTTTTTT.

V gene TRBV5-5 combines with J gene TRBJ2-3; maybe TRBD1 (5 bases). The CDR3 is 15 amino acids. Germline V gene data show CDR1 as SGHKS and CDR2 as YYEKEE (reference sequence). The V gene lost 0 bases and the J gene lost 0 bases, with 8 bases spanning the gap. CDR3: CASSLDGHSTDTQYF. In DNA form, the CDR3 reads TGTGCCAGCAGCTTGGATGGACATAGCACAGATACGCAGTATTTT.

The chain employs TRBV27 and TRBJ1-1; TRBD1 matches at 11 bases. The CDR3 length is 13 residues. CDR1 and CDR2 (germline): MNHEY, SMNVEV (reference sequence). Unmatched junction bases numbered 8, after V lost 6 bases and J lost 11 bases. The CDR3 DNA follows: TGTGCCAGCAGACGGACAGGGGGCGCACAGGCTTTCTTT. Translated, it gives CASRRTGGAQAFF.

The chain has TRBV5-6 and TRBJ2-7, with TRBD1 as a possible D gene (6 bases). This CDR3 is 14 amino acids long. V dropped 1 base and J dropped 4 bases, with 12 bases sitting between them. CDR1 and CDR2 from the germline V gene are SGHDT and YYEEEE. For the CDR3, the DNA is TGTGCCAGCAGCTTGAGTACAGGGAGATACGAGCAGTACTTC. It specifies CASSLSTGRYEQYF.

The CDR3 here is CASSGSGYTF. Written as DNA, the CDR3 is TGTGCCAGCAGTGGCTCTGGCTACACCTTC. This sequence joins TRBV9 and TRBJ1-2; D call uncertain. There are 10 residues in the CDR3. Trimming cost V 5 bases and J 7 bases, with 6 bases left between them. The germline gives CDR1 SGDLS, CDR2 YYNGEE. The full variable domain, with the rest looked up from reference TRBV9 and TRBJ1-2, is DSGVTQTPKHLITATGQRVTLRCSPRSGDLSVYWYQQSLDQGLQFLIQYYNGEERAKGNILERFSAQQFPDLHSELNLSSLELGDSALYFCASSGSGYTFGSGTRLTVV.

The V and J genes are TRBV6-5 and TRBJ1-1, with D perhaps matching TRBD1 (6 bases). V dropped 8 bases and J dropped 0 bases, with 13 bases sitting between them. This CDR3 comprises 14 residues. The V gene's germline CDR1 is MNHEY and CDR2 SVGAGI. The DNA of the CDR3 is TGTGCCAGCCGCCTCAGGGACATGAACACTGAAGCTTTCTTT. Amino acids: CASRLRDMNTEAFF.

The chain employs TRBV18 and TRBJ2-3; 11 nucleotides line up with TRBD1. V was pared by 6 bases and J by 6 bases, with 5 bases of the junction left unmatched. Germline CDR1 reads KGHSH; CDR2 reads LQKENI. This CDR3 region has 14 residues. The CDR3 nucleotides are TGTGCCAGCTCGCGGACAGGGGGCAGGGATACGCAGTATTTT. This encodes CASSRTGGRDTQYF.